This T cell receptor (beta chain) is drawn from a study of shared clonotypes between healthy human individuals. This CDR3 spans 13 amino acids. V lost 7 bases to trimming and J lost 6 bases, with 16 bases between them. Germline CDR1 reads MDHEN; CDR2 reads SYDVKM. Only in-frame clones appear in the TCRdb table, and some are missing; sequencing was by immunoSEQ multiplex PCR. The sample lists some 2,100,000 clones, roughly 91% occurring once. CD45RO-negative, CCR7-positively selected cells formed the naive CD8 fraction, excluding terminally differentiated effector memory CD45RA+ cells. This TCR derives from a man between 18 and 29 years old in good health. Some clones in this sample may be carry-over from other donors' samples. Specimen: naive CD8+ T cells from PBMCs. The chain has TRBV28 and TRBJ2-7, with D possibly TRBD2 on 6 matching bases. The CDR3 reads CASTRPRDFEQYF. The CDR3 bases are TGTGCCAGCACCCGACCCAGGGACTTCGAGCAGTACTTC.